Presented here are 20 T cell receptor beta chains from one specimen sequenced in a study of CD8+CD57+ T cells in acquired aplastic anemia. It was genomic DNA that served as the template for profiling TCR beta VDJ and CDR3. MiXCR, applied by TCRdb to the reads, yields one record per CDR3 protein. The data hold 120,000 or so distinct CDR3 sequences, with roughly 40% observed a single time. In patients chosen for sequencing, flow cytometry had shown CD8+CD57+ cell expansion. The specimen was sorted CD4+, CD8+, or CD8+CD57+ T cells (not recorded which) from PBMCs. The receptors here all came from a human donor with aplastic anemia.

This clonotype was observed once. Here the CDR3 DNA reads TGTGCCAGCAGTTACGGGCACGAGCAGTACTTC. Translation gives CASSYGHEQYF. V gene TRBV6-5 combines with J gene TRBJ2-7, with unresolved D. Looked up from germline, CDR1 is MNHEY and CDR2 is SVGAGI. Trimming removed 2 bases from V and 5 bases from J, with 4 bases in between. This CDR3 is 11 amino acids long.

This clonotype occurred many times. V gene TRBV19 combines with J gene TRBJ2-1; 8 bases line up with TRBD2. The ends lost 6 bases at V and 1 base at J; junction bases unmatched: 8. The germline V gene has CDR1 LNHDA and CDR2 SQIVND (reference sequence). The CDR3 has 16 amino acids. CDR3 residues: CASRGLAGLSYNEQFF. CDR3 sequence (DNA): TGTGCCAGTAGAGGTCTAGCGGGCCTATCCTACAATGAGCAGTTCTTC.

This clonotype occurred a few times. This rearrangement joins TRBV28 to TRBJ2-7, with D possibly TRBD2 on 5 matching bases. This CDR3 comprises 16 residues. The V end was cut by 7 bases, the J end by 2 bases, with 21 bases between. Germline V lookup: CDR1 MDHEN, CDR2 SYDVKM. CDR3 DNA: TGTGCCAGCAAGGGCCACCGGGCGGAGGCTACCTACGAGCAGTACTTC. This encodes CASKGHRAEATYEQYF.

About this clonotype: Possible read error: a much larger clone is one base away. J is TRBJ2-3 and V is TRBV11-2, with D unresolved. In germline, CDR1 is SGHAT, CDR2 FQNNGV. V dropped 4 bases and J dropped 4 bases, with 18 bases sitting between them. The CDR3 is made up of 16 amino acids. CDR3 residues: CASSSVANSVADTQYF. CDR3 coding DNA: TGTGCCAGCAGCTCAGTGGCTAACTCGGTGGCAGATACGCAGTATTTT.

This clonotype was counted at least ten times. The chain recombines TRBV10-3 with TRBJ1-4, with 8 bases aligning to TRBD1. V lost 2 bases, J lost 7 bases, and 6 bases stayed unmatched. From germline, CDR1 is ENHRY and CDR2 SYGVKD. This CDR3 spans 15 amino acids. CDR3 DNA: TGTGCCATCAGTGAGCAATTTACAGGGGGTGAAAAACTGTTTTTT. Its translation is CAISEQFTGGEKLFF.

The J gene is TRBJ1-1, the V gene TRBV11-1, with 10 bases lining up with TRBD1. Losses at the gene ends were 5 bases for V and 5 bases for J; bases not matched to a gene: 11. The germline V gene has CDR1 SGHAT and CDR2 FQDESV (reference sequence). The length of the CDR3 is 16 residues. The CDR3, as DNA: TGTGCCAGCAGCCCCCTCGGGACAGGGGCGCGGACTGAAGCTTTCTTT. Its protein product is CASSPLGTGARTEAFF.

V is TRBV5-4 and J is TRBJ1-1, with a tentative D call TRBD1 (5 bases). The CDR3 runs to 14 residues. V was clipped by 4 bases and J by 4 bases, with 14 bases between them. Germline loops: CDR1 SGHNT, CDR2 YYREEE (reference sequence). The CDR3 loop is CASSGWGGGTEAFF. CDR3 bases: TGTGCCAGCAGCGGTTGGGGGGGTGGCACTGAAGCTTTCTTT.

Ten or more counts support this clonotype. The gene calls are TRBV5-1 and TRBJ1-2; no definite D call. The CDR3 is 13 amino acids. The V gene's germline CDR1 is SGHRS and CDR2 YFSETQ. Trimming took 0 bases from V and 8 from J, leaving 11 bases between them. The CDR3 reads CASSLDMGSGYTF. CDR3 nucleotide sequence: TGCGCCAGCAGCTTGGATATGGGGAGCGGCTACACCTTC. Full variable domain (outside the CDR3, taken from reference TRBV5-1 and TRBJ1-2): KAGVTQTPRYLIKTRGQQVTLSCSPISGHRSVSWYQQTPGQGLQFLFEYFSETQRNKGNFPGRFSGRQFSNSRSEMNVSTLELGDSALYLCASSLDMGSGYTFGSGTRLTVV.

With respect to this clonotype: One junction end disagrees with the germline gene, perhaps due to a read error. This chain joins TRBV7-2 and TRBJ1-2, with D unclear. The CDR3 has 15 amino acids. CDR1 and CDR2 from the germline V gene are SGHTA and FQGNSA. DNA of the CDR3: TGTGCCAGCAGCTTACTCGGTGCCAAAACCTATAGCTACACCTTC. It specifies CASSLLGAKTYSYTF.

In its sample, this clonotype was seen many times. The CDR3 spells CASRNRGQVYEQYF. CDR3 in DNA: TGTGCCAGCAGGAACAGGGGGCAGGTCTACGAGCAGTACTTC. This chain connects TRBV6-2 or TRBV6-3 to TRBJ2-7; 9 nucleotides align to TRBD1. From germline, CDR1 is MNHEY and CDR2 SVGEGT. This CDR3 is built from 14 residues. V was pared by 6 bases and J by 3 bases, with 6 bases of the junction left unmatched.

This chain connects TRBV7-2 to TRBJ2-3, with D unresolved. Germline assignment: CDR1 SGHTA and CDR2 FQGNSA. This CDR3 has 13 residues. V dropped 0 bases and J dropped 3 bases, with 4 bases sitting between them. The CDR3 sequence is CASSLARTDTQYF. CDR3 sequence (DNA): TGTGCCAGCAGCTTAGCCCGGACAGATACGCAGTATTTT.

The DNA for the CDR3 is TGTGCCAGCACGACAGGGGGCGCGAAGGGCTACACCTTC. Its translation is CASTTGGAKGYTF. This rearrangement joins TRBV25-1 to TRBJ1-2; TRBD1 aligns across 10 bases. In germline, CDR1 is MGHDK, CDR2 SYGVNS. Trimming took 7 bases from V and 8 from J; bases not matched to a gene: 7. CDR3 length: 13 amino acids.

This clonotype came up a few times. The rearrangement uses TRBV5-5 and TRBJ1-1, with 8 bases fitting TRBD1. The germline gives CDR1 SGHKS, CDR2 YYEKEE (reference sequence). V dropped 3 bases and J dropped 4; count of bases not matched to a gene: 11. The CDR3 extends over 16 amino acids. The CDR3 nucleotides are TGTGCCAGCAGCTGGATTGGACAGGGAGGTGGCACTGAAGCTTTCTTT. Protein sequence: CASSWIGQGGGTEAFF.

The chain recombines TRBV30 with TRBJ2-2; D could derive from TRBD1 or TRBD2 (6 bases each). This CDR3 is built from 14 residues. The germline V gene has CDR1 GTSNPN and CDR2 SVGIG (reference sequence). The chain's CDR3 is CALEGDNSDGELFF. The CDR3 DNA is TGTGCTTTGGAGGGGGACAACTCGGACGGGGAGCTGTTTTTT. The full variable domain, its missing parts supplied by reference TRBV30 and TRBJ2-2, is SQTIHQWPATLVQPVGSPLSLECTVEGTSNPNLYWYRQAAGRGLQLLFYSVGIGQISSEVPQNLSASRPQDRQFILSSKKLLLSDSGFYLCALEGDNSDGELFFGEGSRLTVL.

This chain connects TRBV10-3 to TRBJ2-1, with D tentatively TRBD1 or TRBD2 (6 bases each). CDR1 ENHRY and CDR2 SYGVKD come from the germline V gene. Trimming shortened V by 11 bases and J by 13 bases, and 18 bases separated the two germline ends. The CDR3 runs 11 residues. The CDR3 bases are TGTGCCGTCAACAATGGGGGGCAACAGTTCTTC. The encoded protein is CAVNNGGQQFF.

This clonotype was recorded at least ten times. The J gene is TRBJ1-4, the V gene TRBV5-1; D is perhaps TRBD1 (5 bases). This CDR3 spans 13 amino acids. Trimming cost V 3 bases and J 5 bases, with 8 bases left between them. CDR1 and CDR2 from the germline V gene are SGHRS and YFSETQ. The CDR3 is CASSWDPNEKLFF. In DNA, the CDR3 is TGCGCCAGCAGCTGGGACCCGAATGAAAAACTGTTTTTT.

This clonotype has a count of ten or more. The V call is TRBV11-2, the J call TRBJ1-2; D unclear. The CDR3 contains 13 residues. Trimming left V 3 bases short and J 2 bases short, with 7 bases between. Germline assignment: CDR1 SGHAT and CDR2 FQNNGV. CDR3 protein: CASSLAANYGYTF. CDR3 coding DNA: TGTGCCAGCAGCTTGGCCGCGAACTATGGCTACACCTTC.

This clonotype was counted only a few times. This chain connects TRBV18 to TRBJ1-5; D possibly corresponds to TRBD1 (5 bases). CDR1 and CDR2 from the germline V gene are KGHSH and LQKENI. The CDR3 consists of 14 residues. The ends were cut back, 6 bases at V and 1 base at J, with 10 bases in the middle. CDR3 sequence: CASSPGGSNQPQHF. CDR3 bases: TGTGCCAGCTCCCCTGGGGGGAGCAATCAGCCCCAGCATTTT. Full variable domain (remainder filled in from reference TRBV18 and TRBJ1-5): NAGVMQNPRHLVRRRGQEARLRCSPMKGHSHVYWYRQLPEEGLKFMVYLQKENIIDESGMPKERFSAEFPKEGPSILRIQQVVRGDSAAYFCASSPGGSNQPQHFGDGTRLSIL.

This clonotype was counted between two and nine times. The CDR3: CASSPGRDYTEAFF. CDR3 nucleotides: TGTGCCAGCTCACCAGGTCGGGATTACACTGAAGCTTTCTTT. The chain is built from TRBV18 and TRBJ1-1; D is unresolved. Trimming removed 2 bases at V and 3 bases at J, with 10 bases between. Germline CDR1 is KGHSH and CDR2 is LQKENI. The CDR3 length is 14 residues.

At least ten counts were recorded for this clonotype. The rearrangement joins TRBV7-2 to TRBJ1-2, with D maybe TRBD1 (6 bases). The CDR3 has 14 residues. The V gene's germline CDR1 is SGHTA and CDR2 FQGNSA. The germline V and J ends were trimmed by 5 bases and 3 bases, with 13 bases remaining between them. Written as DNA, the CDR3 is TGTGCCAGCAGCCGAGGGGGGGACGACTATGGCTACACCTTC. It encodes CASSRGGDDYGYTF.